Sequencing of this T cell receptor beta chain was carried out in a study of CD8 T cells in ankylosing spondylitis. This CDR3 region has 12 residues. Trimming stripped 1 base from V and 4 bases from J, with 5 bases between. Germline-derived CDR1 and CDR2 are SQVTM and ANQGSEA. Study outcomes and limitations: Prior work had noted some motif variants in reactive arthritis blood and synovial fluid.

TCRdb re-derived calls from the 5' RACE reads in MiXCR, one entry per CDR3 protein. Of just over 350,000 distinct CDR3 sequences detected, 20% to 25% appear once; the ten largest clones hold about an eighth. This clonotype was found many times. Its target is not known. The sequence was obtained from a male donor with ankylosing spondylitis or in good health (not recorded which). This sequence joins TRBV29-1 and TRBJ2-1; D is ambiguous. Sample: blood, either unsorted or a sorted T cell fraction (not recorded which). The CDR3 spells CSVEVSYNEQFF. The CDR3, as DNA: TGCAGCGTTGAAGTCTCGTACAATGAGCAGTTCTTC.